This T cell receptor beta chain was captured by sequencing in a study of blood T cell repertoires in COVID-19. In the study overall: The United States, Italy and Spain supplied acute and convalescent COVID-19 samples. PBMCs, B-cell-depleted T cells, or T cells provided the cDNA or gDNA that made up the material.

Per the study methods: Amplification of reference gene primers was used by the study to estimate nucleated cell counts. Repertoires were generated with immunoSEQ multiplex PCR, while TCRdb's copy carries only in-frame clones and drops some. V, J and clone size reflect that table, while D and trimming were determined from the DNA. The repertoire holds about 74,000 clones, with 83% as singletons. V shed 8 bases and J 10 bases; nucleotides not matched to a gene: 11. This CDR3 has 14 amino acids. The germline V gene encodes CDR1 MNHEY and CDR2 SMNVEV (reference sequence). The chain is built from TRBV27 and TRBJ1-6, with TRBD1 matching over 7 bases. This clonotype originated in an elderly man with acute or convalescent COVID-19. Sequenced: peripheral blood. Here the CDR3 DNA reads TGTGCCAGCGGTCGACAGGGACCCCCCTCACCCCTCCACTTT. As protein: CASGRQGPPSPLHF.